Each of the 22 T cell receptor beta chains below was sequenced from the same sample in a study of graft-versus-host responses after intestinal transplantation. Profiled with immunoSEQ multiplex PCR; TCRdb holds only in-frame clones, not every one. The sample consists of 45,000 to 55,000 clones, roughly 89% of them appearing once. Material: PBMCs, obtained approximately 660 days after intestinal transplant. Every receptor here comes from a human patient who received an intestinal transplant, so some T cells may come from the graft donor.

This clone was seen only once. V is TRBV7-2 and J is TRBJ2-7; D possibly matches TRBD1 or TRBD2 (6 bases each). The CDR3 sequence is 14 residues long. The germline CDR1 and CDR2 sequences are SGHTA and FQGNSA. The V gene lost 5 bases and the J gene lost 2 bases, with 13 bases spanning the gap. CDR3: CASSQGGTAYEQYF. The CDR3 DNA reads as TGTGCCAGCAGCCAAGGGGGGACGGCCTACGAGCAGTACTTC.

CDR3 sequence reads: CASSQEGLAGARGETQYF. The CDR3 nucleotides read TGCGCCAGCAGCCAAGAGGGACTAGCGGGGGCCAGGGGAGAGACCCAGTACTTC. The chain recombines TRBV4-1 with TRBJ2-5; 14 nucleotides line up with TRBD2. The germline V gene encodes CDR1 MGHRA and CDR2 YSYEKL. Trimming at V came to 0 bases and at J to 4 bases, leaving 7 bases not matched to a gene. The CDR3 extends over 18 amino acids.

CDR3 nucleotides: TGTGCCAGCAGCTTAGTGGCTCTCCACTCTGGAAACACCATATATTTT. Translating gives CASSLVALHSGNTIYF. The chain employs TRBV7-2 and TRBJ1-3; D is ambiguous. The CDR3 totals 16 residues. V was trimmed by 1 base and J by 0 bases, leaving 10 bases between them. Germline V CDR1 and CDR2: SGHTA, FQGNSA.

In this sample, this clone turned up once. V is TRBV18 and J is TRBJ1-5, with D perhaps TRBD1 (5 bases). This CDR3 spans 13 amino acids. Looked up from germline, CDR1 is KGHSH and CDR2 is LQKENI. Trimming left V 3 bases short and J 4 bases short, with 7 bases between. CDR3 sequence: CASSPGQNQPQHF. CDR3 DNA sequence: TGTGCCAGCTCACCGGGGCAGAATCAGCCCCAGCATTTT.

The rearrangement uses TRBV5-1 and TRBJ1-2; D remains ambiguous. Trimming left V 2 bases short and J 5 bases short, with 13 bases between. The CDR3 sequence is 14 residues long. Germline-derived CDR1 and CDR2 are SGHRS and YFSETQ. CDR3 sequence: CASSFDQPLYGYTF. The CDR3 DNA follows: TGCGCCAGCAGCTTTGATCAGCCCCTATATGGCTACACCTTC.

The chain is built from TRBV7-6 and TRBJ2-1; D call uncertain. Germline CDR1 is SGHVS and CDR2 is FNYEAQ. The ends were cut back, 4 bases at V and 2 bases at J, with 6 bases in the middle. The CDR3 contains 13 residues. CDR3 sequence: CASSWAAYNEQFF. The CDR3 DNA sequence: TGTGCCAGCAGCTGGGCAGCCTACAATGAGCAGTTCTTC.

The chain recombines TRBV7-9 with TRBJ1-1; D call uncertain. The CDR3 spans 9 residues. V dropped 4 bases and J dropped 11 bases, with 5 bases sitting between them. Germline V gives CDR1 SEHNR, CDR2 FQNEAQ (reference sequence). CDR3 in amino acids: CASSSNAFF. In DNA form, the CDR3 reads TGTGCCAGCAGCTCCAACGCTTTCTTT.

This chain joins TRBV9 and TRBJ2-1; 9 positions match TRBD2. Germline values: CDR1 SGDLS, CDR2 YYNGEE. The ends lost 0 bases at V and 4 bases at J; junction bases unmatched: 8. This CDR3 has 17 amino acids. Written as DNA, the CDR3 is TGTGCCAGCAGCGTAGTGCCCAGCGGGGGGATTTACAATGAGCAGTTCTTC. It yields the protein CASSVVPSGGIYNEQFF.

The chain uses TRBV4-1 and TRBJ1-2, with 9 positions matching TRBD1. The CDR3 is 16 residues long. V shed 2 bases, J shed 8 bases, and the junction held 12 bases outside the gene matches. Germline lookup yields CDR1 MGHRA and CDR2 YSYEKL. Here the CDR3 DNA reads TGCGCCAGCAGCCAACCTTTCACCGGGACAGGGATCGGCTACACCTTC. This codes for CASSQPFTGTGIGYTF.

The J gene is TRBJ1-2, the V gene TRBV18, with D hard to call. This CDR3 has 15 amino acids. In germline, CDR1 is KGHSH, CDR2 LQKENI. The ends were cut back, 6 bases at V and 0 bases at J, with 14 bases in the middle. The CDR3 protein is CASSVDTAANYGYTF. The CDR3 nucleotides read TGTGCCAGCTCGGTAGACACTGCAGCTAACTATGGCTACACCTTC.

The chain carries TRBV10-1 and TRBJ2-2; 8 bases map to TRBD1. This CDR3 has 16 residues. CDR1 and CDR2 from the germline V gene are WNHNN and SYGVQD (reference sequence). After removal of 3 bases from V and 5 bases from J, the junction contained 8 bases not matched to a gene. DNA of the CDR3: TGCGCCAGCAGTGACCTACGGACAGGGAGGACCGGGGAGCTGTTTTTT. Encoded protein: CASSDLRTGRTGELFF.

The V call is TRBV19, the J call TRBJ1-3; D is unclear. Germline CDR1 and CDR2: LNHDA and SQIVND (reference sequence). V was trimmed by 5 bases and J by 0 bases, leaving 11 bases between them. This CDR3 has 15 amino acids. CDR3 loop: CASSDRLSSGNTIYF. The CDR3 DNA is TGTGCCAGTAGTGACCGACTAAGCTCTGGAAACACCATATATTTT. The entire variable domain, with the rest obtained from reference TRBV19 and TRBJ1-3, is as follows: DGGITQSPKYLFRKEGQNVTLSCEQNLNHDAMYWYRQDPGQGLRLIYYSQIVNDFQKGDIAEGYSVSREKKESFPLTVTSAQKNPTAFYLCASSDRLSSGNTIYFGEGSWLTVV.

This clone was counted once. The chain carries TRBV11-1 and TRBJ2-7, with a possible D match to TRBD2 (6 bases). This CDR3 spans 16 amino acids. The V gene lost 5 bases and the J gene lost 2 bases, with 19 bases spanning the gap. Per the germline V gene, CDR1 is SGHAT and CDR2 is FQDESV (reference sequence). The CDR3 coding sequence is TGTGCCAGCAGCCCCGAGGCGGGGTTTAGCACCTACGAGCAGTACTTC. Protein sequence: CASSPEAGFSTYEQYF.

The chain recombines TRBV18 with TRBJ1-1; D is perhaps TRBD1 (5 bases). CDR3 size: 14 residues. V was trimmed by 0 bases and J by 7 bases, leaving 12 bases between them. Germline values: CDR1 KGHSH, CDR2 LQKENI. This CDR3 is CASSPPWGRGEAFF. The CDR3 DNA reads as TGTGCCAGCTCACCACCGTGGGGAAGGGGTGAAGCTTTCTTT.

The chain has TRBV6-5 and TRBJ2-3; D ambiguous. The V gene lost 0 bases and the J gene lost 2 bases, with 12 bases spanning the gap. The CDR3 contains 16 residues. Per germline, CDR1 MNHEY and CDR2 SVGAGI. CDR3 region: CASSYSNYQLTDTQYF. The CDR3 DNA reads as TGTGCCAGCAGTTACTCGAACTACCAACTCACAGATACGCAGTATTTT.

The gene calls are TRBV6-6 and TRBJ1-6; tentative D call: TRBD1 (5 bases). The CDR3 totals 16 residues. CDR1 and CDR2 (germline): MNHNY, SVGAGI (reference sequence). Trimming pared 2 bases from V and 10 bases from J, leaving 18 bases between. CDR3 nucleotides: TGTGCCAGCAGTTACGGGTTGTCGGGGGAGGAGTCACCCCTCCACTTT. It yields the protein CASSYGLSGEESPLHF.

CDR3 sequence (DNA): TGCGCCAGCAGCCCGGGACCATCTTCTAGTAATGAAAAACTGTTTTTT. Amino acid sequence: CASSPGPSSSNEKLFF. V and J are TRBV5-1 and TRBJ1-4; weak D call: TRBD1 (5 bases). The CDR3 runs 16 residues. Trimming cost V 4 bases and J 4 bases, with 17 bases left between them. Germline V lookup: CDR1 SGHRS, CDR2 YFSETQ. Filled out from reference TRBV5-1 and TRBJ1-4, the complete variable domain reads KAGVTQTPRYLIKTRGQQVTLSCSPISGHRSVSWYQQTPGQGLQFLFEYFSETQRNKGNFPGRFSGRQFSNSRSEMNVSTLELGDSALYLCASSPGPSSSNEKLFFGSGTQLSVL.

The chain carries TRBV11-2 and TRBJ1-2; D is unresolved. Germline V gives CDR1 SGHAT, CDR2 FQNNGV. V was shortened by 2 bases and J by 0 bases, with 7 bases between the two germline ends. This CDR3 is built from 14 residues. The CDR3 region is CASSLLLTNYGYTF. The CDR3 region has the DNA TGTGCCAGCAGCTTATTATTAACTAACTATGGCTACACCTTC.

The chain recombines TRBV2 with TRBJ2-2, with 10 positions matching TRBD2. CDR1 is SNHLY and CDR2 is FYNNEI in the germline V gene. With 5 bases clipped from V and 3 bases from J, the junction kept 3 bases outside the gene matches. The CDR3 is 15 residues long. CDR3 nucleotides: TGTGCCAGCAGTCTAGCGGGGGCCTACACCGGGGAGCTGTTTTTT. This gives the protein CASSLAGAYTGELFF.

The chain combines TRBV29-1 with TRBJ2-5, with 7 bases identical to TRBD1. Per germline, CDR1 SQVTM and CDR2 ANQGSEA. The V gene end was trimmed by 3 bases and the J gene end by 1 base; junction bases not matched to a gene: 8. The CDR3 is 15 amino acids. CDR3 nucleotides: TGCAGCGTTGAGGTAGGGGGCGCTTTCCAAGAGACCCAGTACTTC. Its protein product is CSVEVGGAFQETQYF.

The chain couples TRBV6-6 to TRBJ2-3; D is perhaps TRBD2 (5 bases). V dropped 11 bases and J dropped 3 bases, with 15 bases sitting between them. Germline CDR1 MNHNY, CDR2 SVGAGI (reference sequence). This CDR3 is built from 13 residues. For the CDR3, the DNA is TGTGCCTCCGCGGACTCCTCGACAGATACGCAGTATTTT. It specifies CASADSSTDTQYF.

The chain recombines TRBV2 with TRBJ1-5; maybe TRBD1 (6 bases). CDR1 is SNHLY and CDR2 is FYNNEI in the germline V gene. The length of the CDR3 is 12 residues. V lost 7 bases and J 6 bases, leaving 10 bases between the germline ends. The CDR3 region is CASKGGTQPQHF. CDR3 sequence (DNA): TGTGCCAGCAAGGGGGGGACTCAGCCCCAGCATTTT.